These T cell receptor beta chains were read from a single sample in a study of somatic mutations in cytotoxic T cells in rheumatoid arthritis. The protocol was immunoSEQ multiplex PCR, while the TCRdb copy is restricted to in-frame clones and leaves out a portion. The sample has roughly 30,000 clones; around nine tenths are singletons. Sample: CD8+ T cells sorted from blood. These receptors came from an adult with rheumatoid arthritis. The CDR3 runs from the conserved cysteine through the conserved F or W. The order of the fields is V gene, clone size, J gene, CDR3 protein. A clone size is listed for some rows: how often the clone was seen (once, few, many), or a class if it is expanded.

TRBV13	NA	TRBJ2-5	CASSRRGAYQETQYF
TRBV27	NA	TRBJ2-7	CASSLFVGTYEQYF
TRBV29-1	NA	TRBJ1-2	CSVASGLTNYGYTF
TRBV6-6	NA	TRBJ2-7	CASSYSAGALNEQYF
TRBV7-3	NA	TRBJ2-7	CASSLGPSYEQYF
TRBV14	NA	TRBJ2-3	CASSQGLADTQYF
TRBV7-9	once	TRBJ2-1	CASSPRTSGGVNEQFF
TRBV6-5	NA	TRBJ2-1	CASSYYVAGGDNEQFF
TRBV15	NA	TRBJ2-5	CATSFRTSGIETQYF
TRBV6-5	NA	TRBJ2-5	CALGQGPETQYF
TRBV9	NA	TRBJ2-5	CASSVDRVQETQYF
TRBV7-6	NA	TRBJ2-5	CASSLSGGQETQYF
TRBV25-1	NA	TRBJ1-1	CASSESWTTGGNTEAFF
TRBV19	NA	TRBJ2-2	CASTPSRDRQNTGELFF
TRBV27	NA	TRBJ2-5	CASSLWQKETQYF
TRBV7-9	NA	TRBJ1-1	CASSLGYTEAFF
TRBV7-8	NA	TRBJ2-7	CASSLSTMGEQYF
TRBV7-3	NA	TRBJ1-2	CASSLRTGASNGYTF